The clone carrying this T cell receptor beta chain appeared many times. The sample is drawn from a study of T cells in Graves' hyperthyroidism and ophthalmopathy. Study background: Peripheral blood was acquired at first diagnosis, ahead of any therapy whatsoever.

Across 18 months, stable Graves' hyperthyroidism was marked by no progression to ophthalmopathy. Amplification of TCR beta CDR3 regions used RNA as the template. TCR CDR3 regions were first amplified by RT-PCR with HTBI primers. Using its own MiXCR run on the multiplex PCR reads, TCRdb lists one record per CDR3 protein. The sample has roughly 740,000 distinct CDR3 sequences, 16% seen once. Trimming cost V 4 bases and J 4 bases, with 8 bases left between them. Germline V gene data show CDR1 as SNHLY and CDR2 as FYNNEI. CDR3 length equals 13 residues. V and J are TRBV2 and TRBJ1-5; D uncertain. The TCR comes from a man younger than 35 with Graves' hyperthyroidism. Sequencing input: blood. The CDR3 here is CASSAVDNQPQHF. The CDR3 DNA reads TGTGCCAGCAGTGCGGTGGATAATCAGCCCCAGCATTTT.